A selection of T cell receptor beta chains follows, all from one sample in a study of cytomegalovirus exposure and HLA in healthy donors. Only in-frame clones appear in the TCRdb table, and some are missing; sequencing was by immunoSEQ multiplex PCR. The sample yields more than 90,000 clones, about 76% seen once. Source material: PBMCs. These receptor sequences come from a man aged 30 to 45 in good health and CMV-seropositive. Both conserved end residues are part of each CDR3. Each record gives: D gene, CDR3 length, J gene, clone size, V gene, CDR3 protein, CDR3 DNA. The D gene is left open where the match is weak. Where a row states a size, it is once, few, many or the class of an expanded clone; other rows omit it.

TRBD1 16 TRBJ1-2 - TRBV25-1 CASSPPRDSGDYGYTF TGTGCCAGCAGTCCTCCCAGGGACAGCGGAGACTATGGCTACACCTTC
- 15 TRBJ2-4 - TRBV2 CASSADFLAKNIQYF TGTGCCAGCAGTGCGGACTTTCTAGCCAAAAACATTCAGTACTTC
- 15 TRBJ1-6 - TRBV27 CASSPDSNLDSPLHF TGTGCCAGCAGTCCGGACAGCAACCTTGATTCACCCCTCCACTTT
TRBD2 16 TRBJ2-3 - TRBV7-9 CASSSTTSGGTDTQYF TGTGCCAGCAGCTCTACGACTAGCGGGGGCACAGATACGCAGTATTTT
- 14 TRBJ1-1 - TRBV11-2 CASSFIGQNTEAFF TGTGCCAGCAGCTTCATCGGACAGAACACTGAAGCTTTCTTT
TRBD1 14 TRBJ1-1 - TRBV4-2 CASSQGGQGSEAFF TGTGCCAGCAGCCAAGGAGGACAGGGTAGCGAAGCTTTCTTT
TRBD2 15 TRBJ2-7 once TRBV30 CAWNRPGGASYEQYF TGTGCCTGGAACCGACCGGGAGGGGCCTCCTACGAGCAGTACTTC
- 13 TRBJ1-6 - TRBV7-2 CASSLARRDPLHF TGTGCCAGCAGCTTAGCGCGCAGGGATCCCCTCCACTTT
TRBD2 17 TRBJ2-7 - TRBV5-4 CASSSRVKTSGANEQYF TGTGCCAGCAGCTCTCGAGTAAAGACTAGCGGGGCTAATGAGCAGTACTTC
TRBD2 18 TRBJ2-3 - TRBV7-9 CASIEGRGLAGSTDTQYF TGTGCCAGCATCGAAGGACGAGGACTAGCGGGGAGCACAGATACGCAGTATTTT
- 14 TRBJ1-2 - TRBV4-1 CASSQPDSIYGYTF TGCGCCAGCAGCCAACCTGACAGCATCTATGGCTACACCTTC
- 18 TRBJ2-3 once TRBV7-2 CASSLAAGGALGTDTQYF TGTGCCAGCAGCTTAGCCGCCGGCGGGGCTTTAGGGACAGATACGCAGTATTTT
- 14 TRBJ1-3 - TRBV6-5 CASRGGLDGNTIYF TGTGCCAGCAGGGGGGGTCTGGACGGAAACACCATATATTTT
- 17 TRBJ1-1 - TRBV4-3 CASSQDLQGGGNTEAFF TGCGCCAGCAGCCAAGACCTACAGGGCGGTGGTAACACTGAAGCTTTCTTT
- 14 TRBJ2-3 once TRBV19 CASSVGHSTDTQYF TGTGCCAGTAGTGTGGGGCACAGCACAGATACGCAGTATTTT
- 14 TRBJ1-4 - TRBV27 CASKGTTGNEKLFF TGTGCCAGCAAGGGGACTACCGGGAATGAAAAACTGTTTTTT
TRBD2 15 TRBJ2-1 - TRBV5-1 CASSFLLRGGGEQFF TGCGCCAGCAGCTTTCTTCTGCGGGGGGGCGGTGAGCAGTTCTTC
- 10 TRBJ1-2 - TRBV19 CASNSYGYTF TGTGCCAGTAACTCCTATGGCTACACCTTC
TRBD1 16 TRBJ2-5 - TRBV7-2 CASSLYPPTGVETQYF TGTGCCAGCAGCTTATATCCCCCTACAGGGGTAGAGACCCAGTACTTC
- 12 TRBJ2-3 many TRBV2 CASSATRDTQYF TGTGCCAGCAGTGCTACTAGGGATACGCAGTATTTT
TRBD2 14 TRBJ2-1 - TRBV7-2 CASSSTGLAGGQFF TGTGCCAGCAGCTCGACGGGACTAGCGGGGGGGCAGTTCTTC
- 16 TRBJ2-3 - TRBV7-2 CASSGRGGPVTDTQYF TGTGCCAGCAGCGGAAGGGGGGGGCCGGTCACAGATACGCAGTATTTT
TRBD2 16 TRBJ2-3 once TRBV19 CASSLRTSGGEDTQYF TGTGCCAGTAGTCTCCGGACTAGCGGGGGGGAGGATACGCAGTATTTT
TRBD1 19 TRBJ1-2 - TRBV5-4 CASSLAGQLKLRTNYGYTF TGTGCCAGCAGCTTGGCGGGACAGCTAAAGCTCCGTACTAACTATGGCTACACCTTC
- 15 TRBJ1-2 - TRBV5-1 CASSQAGSPNYGYPF TGCGCCAGCAGTCAAGCAGGGTCTCCCAACTATGGCTACCCCTTC
TRBD1 14 TRBJ1-1 - TRBV5-1 CASSSGQANTEAFF TGCGCCAGCAGCTCGGGACAGGCGAACACTGAAGCTTTCTTT
- 14 TRBJ2-1 few TRBV7-2 CASSHRFTGNEQFF TGTGCCAGCAGCCACAGGTTTACAGGGAATGAGCAGTTCTTC
- 12 TRBJ2-3 - TRBV30 CAWGGSPDTQYF TGTGCCTGGGGGGGGAGTCCAGATACGCAGTATTTT